Each of the 5 T cell receptor beta chains below was sequenced from the same sample in a study of regulatory T cells in long-lasting Graves disease (dated by TCRdb to 2020 to 2022). The label giving this sample's time point can be read as: persistent/refractory GD, antithyroid drugs over 5 years with positive TRAb. For both TCR sequencing and RNA sequencing, RNA was extracted from PBMCs using TRIzol. The library was built by means of multiplex PCR. Instrument on record: Illumina HiSeq 4000. CDR3 regions were amplified by Arm-PCR with iRepertoire HTBI primers to construct TCR beta libraries. TCRdb took the public reads, trimmed them with fastp at Q25, ran MiXCR for clone calling and kept in-frame beta chains. Each entry merges the rows of one CDR3 protein and shows their most common DNA and genes. The sample contains about 400,000 distinct CDR3 sequences, around 20% of them found a single time. The ten largest clonotypes hold about 20% of the sample.

The specimen was peripheral blood mononuclear cells (PBMCs), collected when the disease was refractory, from a patient treated with antithyroid drugs. The receptors stem from a female donor with Graves disease.

There are many counts of this clonotype. The chain joins TRBV7-2 to TRBJ2-7; the match to TRBD1 covers 8 bases. This CDR3 is 15 amino acids long. V shed 3 bases and J 2 bases; nucleotides not matched to a gene: 6. The V gene's germline CDR1 is SGHTA and CDR2 FQGNSA. The CDR3 is CASSLTGDRAYEQYF. CDR3 nucleotide sequence: TGTGCCAGCAGCTTGACAGGGGACCGAGCCTACGAGCAGTACTTC.

This chain uses TRBV20-1 with TRBJ1-5, with D possibly TRBD1 on 5 matching bases. The germline V gene encodes CDR1 DFQATT and CDR2 SNEGSKA (reference sequence). The CDR3 contains 17 residues. V shed 0 bases and J shed 4 bases, with 19 bases lying between them. CDR3 protein: CSARDPGNWGGNQPQHF. The CDR3 DNA sequence: TGCAGTGCTAGAGATCCCGGGAACTGGGGGGGGAATCAGCCCCAGCATTTT.

This rearrangement joins TRBV7-9 to TRBJ2-5; 8 bases are a match to TRBD1. Germline CDR1 SEHNR, CDR2 FQNEAQ (reference sequence). The CDR3 has 15 amino acids. The J segment lost 5 bases and the V segment lost 5 bases, leaving 10 bases of the junction unmatched. This CDR3 reads CASSPIADRAETQYF. The CDR3 region has the DNA TGTGCCAGCAGCCCGATCGCGGACAGGGCTGAGACCCAGTACTTC.

This clonotype was seen ten or more times. The chain is built from TRBV5-6 and TRBJ2-5; no clear D. From germline, CDR1 is SGHDT and CDR2 YYEEEE. Deletions cut 1 base from V and 2 bases from J, with 9 bases between. The CDR3 spans 14 residues. The CDR3 DNA reads TGTGCCAGCAGCTTGTGGGTCAGTCAAGAGACCCAGTACTTC. Protein sequence: CASSLWVSQETQYF.

This clonotype has ten or more counts. V gene TRBV6-1 combines with J gene TRBJ1-6, with D maybe TRBD1 (6 bases). Trimming stripped 7 bases from V and 7 bases from J, with 17 bases between. The CDR3 totals 15 residues. Germline loops: CDR1 MNHNS, CDR2 SASEGT. The CDR3 reads CASTPSGGPNSPLHF. The CDR3, as DNA: TGTGCCAGCACTCCCTCGGGGGGCCCGAATTCACCCCTCCACTTT.